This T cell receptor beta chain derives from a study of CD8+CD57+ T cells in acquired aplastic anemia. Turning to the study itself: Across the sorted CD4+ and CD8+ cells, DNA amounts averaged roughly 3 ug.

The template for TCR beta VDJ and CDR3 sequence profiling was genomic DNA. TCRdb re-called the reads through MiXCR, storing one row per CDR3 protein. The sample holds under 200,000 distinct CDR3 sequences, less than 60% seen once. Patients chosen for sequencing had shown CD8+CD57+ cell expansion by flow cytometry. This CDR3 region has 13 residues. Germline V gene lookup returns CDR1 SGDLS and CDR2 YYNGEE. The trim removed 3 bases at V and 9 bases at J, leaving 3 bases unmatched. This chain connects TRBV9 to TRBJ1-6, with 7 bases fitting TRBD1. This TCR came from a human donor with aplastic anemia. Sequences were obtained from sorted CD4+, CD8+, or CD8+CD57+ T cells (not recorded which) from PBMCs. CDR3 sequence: CASSADRASPLHF. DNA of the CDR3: TGTGCCAGCAGCGCCGACAGGGCTTCACCCCTCCACTTT. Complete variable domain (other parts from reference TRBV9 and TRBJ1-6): DSGVTQTPKHLITATGQRVTLRCSPRSGDLSVYWYQQSLDQGLQFLIQYYNGEERAKGNILERFSAQQFPDLHSELNLSSLELGDSALYFCASSADRASPLHFGNGTRLTVT.